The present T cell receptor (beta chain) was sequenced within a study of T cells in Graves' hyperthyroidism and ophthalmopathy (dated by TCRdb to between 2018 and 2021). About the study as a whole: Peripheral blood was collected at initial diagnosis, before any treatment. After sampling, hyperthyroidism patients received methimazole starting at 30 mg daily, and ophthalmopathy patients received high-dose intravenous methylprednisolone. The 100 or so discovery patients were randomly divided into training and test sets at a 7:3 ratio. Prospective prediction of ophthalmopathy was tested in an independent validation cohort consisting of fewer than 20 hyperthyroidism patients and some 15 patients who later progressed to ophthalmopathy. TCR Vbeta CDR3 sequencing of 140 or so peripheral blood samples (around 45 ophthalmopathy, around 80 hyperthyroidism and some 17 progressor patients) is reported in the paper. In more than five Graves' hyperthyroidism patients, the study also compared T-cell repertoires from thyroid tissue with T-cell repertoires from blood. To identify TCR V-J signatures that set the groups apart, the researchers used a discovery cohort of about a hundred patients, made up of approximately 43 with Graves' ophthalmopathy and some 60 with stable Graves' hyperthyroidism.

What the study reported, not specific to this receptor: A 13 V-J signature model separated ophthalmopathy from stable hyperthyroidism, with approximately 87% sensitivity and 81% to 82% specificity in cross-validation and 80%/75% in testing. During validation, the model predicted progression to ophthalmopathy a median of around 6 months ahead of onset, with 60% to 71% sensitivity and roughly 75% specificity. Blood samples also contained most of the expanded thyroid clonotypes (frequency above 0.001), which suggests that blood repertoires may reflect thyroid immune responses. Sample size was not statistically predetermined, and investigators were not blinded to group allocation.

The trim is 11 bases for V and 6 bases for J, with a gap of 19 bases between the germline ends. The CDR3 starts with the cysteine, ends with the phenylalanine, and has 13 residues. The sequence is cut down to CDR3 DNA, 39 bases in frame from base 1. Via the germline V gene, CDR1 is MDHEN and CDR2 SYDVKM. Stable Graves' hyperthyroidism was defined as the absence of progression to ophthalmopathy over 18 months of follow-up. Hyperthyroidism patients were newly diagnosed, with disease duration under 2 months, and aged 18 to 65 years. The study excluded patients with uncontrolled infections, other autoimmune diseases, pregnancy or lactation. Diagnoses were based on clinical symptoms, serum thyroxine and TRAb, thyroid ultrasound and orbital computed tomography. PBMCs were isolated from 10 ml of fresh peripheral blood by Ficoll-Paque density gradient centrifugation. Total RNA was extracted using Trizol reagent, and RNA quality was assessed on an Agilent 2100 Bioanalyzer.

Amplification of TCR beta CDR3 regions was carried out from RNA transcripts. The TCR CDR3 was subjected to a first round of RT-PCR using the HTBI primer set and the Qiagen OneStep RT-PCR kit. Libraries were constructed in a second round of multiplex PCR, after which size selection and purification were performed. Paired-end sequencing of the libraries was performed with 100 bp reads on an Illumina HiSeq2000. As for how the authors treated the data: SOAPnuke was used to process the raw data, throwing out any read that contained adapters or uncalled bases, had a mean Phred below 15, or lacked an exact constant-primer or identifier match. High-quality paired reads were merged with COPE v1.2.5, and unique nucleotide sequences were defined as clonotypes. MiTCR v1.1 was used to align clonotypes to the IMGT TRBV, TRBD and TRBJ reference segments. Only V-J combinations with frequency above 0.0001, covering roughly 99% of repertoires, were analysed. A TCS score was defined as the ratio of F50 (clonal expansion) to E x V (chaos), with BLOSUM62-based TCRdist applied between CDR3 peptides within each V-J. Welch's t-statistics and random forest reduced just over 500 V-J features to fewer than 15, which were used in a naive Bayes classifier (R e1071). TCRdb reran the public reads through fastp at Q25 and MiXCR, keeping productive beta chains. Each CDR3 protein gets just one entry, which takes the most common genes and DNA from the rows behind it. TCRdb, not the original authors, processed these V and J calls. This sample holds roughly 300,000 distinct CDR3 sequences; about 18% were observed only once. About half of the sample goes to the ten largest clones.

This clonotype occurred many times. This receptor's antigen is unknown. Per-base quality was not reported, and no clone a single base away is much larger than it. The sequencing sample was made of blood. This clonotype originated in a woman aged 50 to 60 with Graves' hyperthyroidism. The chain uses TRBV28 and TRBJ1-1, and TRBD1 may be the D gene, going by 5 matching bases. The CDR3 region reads CAAPGGDGSEAFF. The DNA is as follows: TGTGCCGCCCCGGGGGGGGATGGGTCTGAAGCTTTCTTT.